The sequence of this T cell receptor beta chain was determined in a study of blood T cell repertoires in COVID-19. Assay used: immunoSEQ multiplex PCR; TCRdb lists only in-frame clones, some missing. Of approximately 190,000 clones listed, roughly 80% are singletons. The CDR3 extends over 14 amino acids. V was cut by 5 bases and J by 1 base, with 11 bases left in between. Germline V CDR1 and CDR2: MNHNY, SVGAGI (reference sequence). This clonotype was obtained from a man in his fifties or sixties with acute or convalescent COVID-19. This sequence joins TRBV6-6 and TRBJ1-1, with D possibly matching TRBD1 (6 bases). The sequencing sample was made of peripheral blood. CDR3 region: CASSLSTGNTEAFF. DNA of the CDR3: TGTGCCAGCAGTCTCTCGACAGGGAACACTGAAGCTTTCTTT.